These 20 T cell receptor beta chains share one sample of origin, sequenced in a study of cytomegalovirus exposure and HLA in healthy donors. PCR used 60 Vbeta primers and 13 Jbeta primers. Repertoires were generated with immunoSEQ multiplex PCR, while TCRdb's copy carries only in-frame clones and drops some. The table records tens of thousands of clones, 70% to 85% of them present only once. Specimen: PBMCs. The receptors stem from a man aged 50-60 years in good health and CMV-seronegative.

The V and J genes are TRBV5-4 and TRBJ2-3, with 9 bases aligning to TRBD2. CDR3 length: 17 residues. J gave up 2 bases and V 0 bases, and 7 bases lay outside the gene matches. Germline CDR1 is SGHNT and CDR2 is YYREEE (reference sequence). The CDR3: CASSLAQRGVSTDTQYF. CDR3 nucleotides: TGTGCCAGCAGCTTGGCCCAGCGGGGGGTCTCCACAGATACGCAGTATTTT.

The genes are TRBV25-1 and TRBJ2-1; weak D call: TRBD2 (5 bases). Germline lookup yields CDR1 MGHDK and CDR2 SYGVNS. The CDR3 covers 13 residues. The germline V and J ends were trimmed by 5 bases and 1 base, with 6 bases remaining between them. The CDR3 loop reads CASSRGSYNEQFF. The CDR3 region has the DNA TGTGCCAGCAGTCGAGGGTCCTACAATGAGCAGTTCTTC. The full variable domain, in which reference TRBV25-1 and TRBJ2-1 provide the parts outside the CDR3, is EADIYQTPRYLVIGTGKKITLECSQTMGHDKMYWYQQDPGMELHLIHYSYGVNSTEKGDLSSESTVSRIRTEHFPLTLESARPSHTSQYLCASSRGSYNEQFFGPGTRLTVL.

V and J are TRBV7-8 and TRBJ2-2; TRBD1 aligns across 7 bases. V lost 0 bases and J lost 3; bases outside the gene matches: 4. The CDR3 spans 16 residues. From germline, CDR1 is SGHVS and CDR2 FQNEAQ. The CDR3 here is CASSLAGTVYTGELFF. DNA of the CDR3: TGTGCCAGCAGCTTAGCCGGGACAGTTTACACCGGGGAGCTGTTTTTT. The variable domain in full, with the rest retrieved from reference TRBV7-8 and TRBJ2-2, is GAGVSQSPRYKVAKRGQDVALRCDPISGHVSLFWYQQALGQGPEFLTYFQNEAQLDKSGLPSDRFFAERPEGSVSTLKIQRTQQEDSAVYLCASSLAGTVYTGELFFGEGSRLTVL.

The chain links TRBV9 to TRBJ1-1, with a possible D match to TRBD1 (6 bases). The CDR3 runs 13 residues. CDR1 SGDLS and CDR2 YYNGEE come from the germline V gene. V lost 6 bases and J 1 base, leaving 10 bases between the germline ends. The CDR3 region is CASTHRENTEAFF. The DNA of the CDR3 is TGTGCCAGCACCCACAGGGAGAACACTGAAGCTTTCTTT.

This chain connects TRBV30 to TRBJ1-2; 8 positions agree with TRBD1. CDR3 length: 12 residues. Germline values: CDR1 GTSNPN, CDR2 SVGIG (reference sequence). V dropped 0 bases and J dropped 8; count of bases not matched to a gene: 2. The CDR3, as DNA: TGTGCCTGGAGTGTGGACAGGGAAGGCTACACCTTC. As protein: CAWSVDREGYTF.

J is TRBJ2-6 and V is TRBV5-1; D not resolved. The CDR3 loop spans 15 amino acids. V lost 6 bases and J lost 1, with 11 bases in between. Looked up from germline, CDR1 is SGHRS and CDR2 is YFSETQ. The CDR3 protein is CASTFADSGANVLTF. In DNA, the CDR3 is TGCGCCAGCACCTTCGCGGATTCTGGGGCCAACGTCCTGACTTTC.

The CDR3 coding sequence is TGCGCCAGCAGACTGACAATTCCTAGCACAGATACGCAGTATTTT. Translation gives CASRLTIPSTDTQYF. This rearrangement joins TRBV5-1 to TRBJ2-3; D call uncertain. There are 15 residues in the CDR3. The V end lost 5 bases, the J end lost 0 bases, and 13 bases lay between the germline ends. Germline V gene lookup returns CDR1 SGHRS and CDR2 YFSETQ. Based on the CDR3 plus reference TRBV5-1 and TRBJ2-3, the full variable domain is KAGVTQTPRYLIKTRGQQVTLSCSPISGHRSVSWYQQTPGQGLQFLFEYFSETQRNKGNFPGRFSGRQFSNSRSEMNVSTLELGDSALYLCASRLTIPSTDTQYFGPGTRLTVL.

The chain links TRBV7-9 to TRBJ1-1; D is uncertain. CDR1 SEHNR and CDR2 FQNEAQ come from the germline V gene (reference sequence). The length of the CDR3 is 14 residues. Trimming shortened V by 1 base and J by 1 base, and 7 bases separated the two germline ends. The CDR3 DNA is TGTGCCAGCAGCTTAGTTCGACAGAACACTGAAGCTTTCTTT. Residues: CASSLVRQNTEAFF. The variable domain in full, with the rest retrieved from reference TRBV7-9 and TRBJ1-1, is DTGVSQNPRHKITKRGQNVTFRCDPISEHNRLYWYRQTLGQGPEFLTYFQNEAQLEKSRLLSDRFSAERPKGSFSTLEIQRTEQGDSAMYLCASSLVRQNTEAFFGQGTRLTVV.

The rearrangement uses TRBV23-1 and TRBJ1-1, with a possible D match to TRBD1 (5 bases). TRBV23-1 is an ORF; its function is uncertain. CDR3 length equals 11 residues. Trimming cost V 11 bases and J 5 bases, with 12 bases left between them. The DNA of the CDR3 is TGCGCCCCCGCGGGGGAGACTGAAGCTTTCTTT. Protein sequence: CAPAGETEAFF.

The DNA of the CDR3 is TGTGCCAGCAGTTCCCGCAGCGGGGGGGCTTACAATGAGCAGTTCTTC. This gives the protein CASSSRSGGAYNEQFF. The genes are TRBV27 and TRBJ2-1; 10 nucleotides match TRBD2. With V trimmed by 4 bases and J by 4 bases, 7 bases remained unmatched. In germline, CDR1 is MNHEY, CDR2 SMNVEV (reference sequence). This CDR3 is built from 16 residues.

The chain has TRBV2 and TRBJ2-5; D is perhaps TRBD1 (5 bases). There are 14 residues in the CDR3. Germline assignment: CDR1 SNHLY and CDR2 FYNNEI. Trimming shortened V by 5 bases and J by 1 base, and 11 bases separated the two germline ends. The CDR3 DNA reads as TGTGCCAGCAGTTATGACAGACTCCAAGAGACCCAGTACTTC. The encoded protein is CASSYDRLQETQYF.

V is TRBV28 and J is TRBJ1-2; D is unclear. The CDR3 has 14 residues. Trimming pared 5 bases from V and 4 bases from J, leaving 14 bases between. Germline CDR1 and CDR2: MDHEN and SYDVKM. The chain's CDR3 is CASSQVGMVYGYTF. CDR3 sequence (DNA): TGTGCCAGCAGTCAGGTCGGAATGGTCTATGGCTACACCTTC.

This chain uses TRBV19 with TRBJ2-7, with TRBD1 identical over 7 bases. Germline assignment: CDR1 LNHDA and CDR2 SQIVND (reference sequence). After removal of 8 bases from V and 5 bases from J, the junction contained 3 bases not matched to a gene. CDR3 size: 11 residues. CDR3 residues: CASGTGDEQYF. The CDR3 nucleotides read TGTGCCAGTGGCACAGGGGACGAGCAGTACTTC. Full variable domain (rest looked up from reference TRBV19 and TRBJ2-7): DGGITQSPKYLFRKEGQNVTLSCEQNLNHDAMYWYRQDPGQGLRLIYYSQIVNDFQKGDIAEGYSVSREKKESFPLTVTSAQKNPTAFYLCASGTGDEQYFGPGTRLTVT.

The rearrangement joins TRBV5-4 to TRBJ2-7; 9 bases agree with TRBD2. Looked up from germline, CDR1 is SGHNT and CDR2 is YYREEE (reference sequence). V lost 1 base to trimming and J lost 2 bases; unmatched junction nucleotides: 4. This CDR3 has 15 amino acids. This CDR3 reads CASSLLTSGTYEQYF. The CDR3 nucleotides read TGTGCCAGCAGCTTGCTGACTAGCGGAACCTACGAGCAGTACTTC. The whole variable domain, remainder taken from reference TRBV5-4 and TRBJ2-7, is ETGVTQSPTHLIKTRGQQVTLRCSSQSGHNTVSWYQQALGQGPQFIFQYYREEENGRGNFPPRFSGLQFPNYSSELNVNALELDDSALYLCASSLLTSGTYEQYFGPGTRLTVT.

The genes are TRBV6-4 and TRBJ1-1, with D possibly TRBD1 on 6 matching bases. Germline lookup yields CDR1 MRHNA and CDR2 SNTAGT. The CDR3 sequence is 13 residues long. V lost 4 bases and J lost 11, with 17 bases in between. In DNA, the CDR3 is TGTGCCAGCAGTGTGGACAGTGGTCACCTGGCTTTCTTT. It codes for CASSVDSGHLAFF.

CDR3 coding DNA: TGTGCCACTCGACGGGGGGGCAGTCAGCCCCAGCATTTT. Translation gives CATRRGGSQPQHF. This chain links TRBV2 with TRBJ1-5; tentative D call: TRBD1 (6 bases). The germline gives CDR1 SNHLY, CDR2 FYNNEI. The CDR3 runs to 13 residues. The V and J ends lost 10 bases and 6 bases respectively, with 16 bases between them.

This chain links TRBV5-6 with TRBJ1-1; 7 bases map to TRBD1. After removal of 0 bases from V and 4 bases from J, the junction contained 3 bases not matched to a gene. The CDR3 extends over 14 amino acids. The germline CDR1 and CDR2 sequences are SGHDT and YYEEEE. CDR3 protein: CASSLGGDSTEAFF. CDR3 sequence (DNA): TGTGCCAGCAGCTTGGGGGGGGACAGCACTGAAGCTTTCTTT.

This rearrangement joins TRBV5-8 to TRBJ2-1; D perhaps matches TRBD2 (5 bases). This CDR3 is built from 14 residues. The germline gives CDR1 SGHTS, CDR2 YDEGEE. Between the trimmed V and J ends, which lost 6 bases and 1 base, there was a span of 11 bases. CDR3 sequence: CASTLAGSYNEQFF. The CDR3 region has the DNA TGTGCCAGCACCCTAGCCGGTTCCTACAATGAGCAGTTCTTC.

This clone was recorded a few times. The chain recombines TRBV4-1 with TRBJ1-1, with D unresolved. CDR3 size: 15 residues. Germline V lookup: CDR1 MGHRA, CDR2 YSYEKL. V lost 0 bases and J 1 base, leaving 9 bases between the germline ends. This CDR3 reads CASSQDQVANTEAFF. The DNA for the CDR3 is TGCGCCAGCAGCCAAGACCAGGTCGCGAACACTGAAGCTTTCTTT.

The chain links TRBV4-3 to TRBJ1-1, with D uncertain. The length of the CDR3 is 13 residues. CDR1 is LGHNA, CDR2 YSLEER, per germline. Trimming pared 3 bases from V and 1 base from J, leaving 6 bases between. DNA of the CDR3: TGCGCCAGCAGCCAGGCCAGGAACACTGAAGCTTTCTTT. Protein product: CASSQARNTEAFF.